This T cell receptor (beta chain) was sequenced for a study of blood T cell repertoires in COVID-19. The CDR3 has 14 amino acids. V shed 6 bases and J shed 3 bases, with 15 bases lying between them. Germline V gives CDR1 SGHAT, CDR2 FQDESV (reference sequence). As originally analysed: Nucleated cell counts were estimated from reference gene primer amplification. Profiled with immunoSEQ multiplex PCR; TCRdb holds only in-frame clones, not every one. V, J and clone size are those of that table, while D and trimming were read from the DNA. The profile shows some 150,000 clones, 80% to 90% of them singletons.

The chain has TRBV11-1 and TRBJ2-7, with D unresolved. Sample: peripheral blood. The sequence derives from a human donor in a cohort sampled during active COVID-19. The CDR3 here is CASSPQTDDYEQYF. The CDR3 region has the DNA TGTGCCAGCAGTCCCCAAACAGACGACTACGAGCAGTACTTC.